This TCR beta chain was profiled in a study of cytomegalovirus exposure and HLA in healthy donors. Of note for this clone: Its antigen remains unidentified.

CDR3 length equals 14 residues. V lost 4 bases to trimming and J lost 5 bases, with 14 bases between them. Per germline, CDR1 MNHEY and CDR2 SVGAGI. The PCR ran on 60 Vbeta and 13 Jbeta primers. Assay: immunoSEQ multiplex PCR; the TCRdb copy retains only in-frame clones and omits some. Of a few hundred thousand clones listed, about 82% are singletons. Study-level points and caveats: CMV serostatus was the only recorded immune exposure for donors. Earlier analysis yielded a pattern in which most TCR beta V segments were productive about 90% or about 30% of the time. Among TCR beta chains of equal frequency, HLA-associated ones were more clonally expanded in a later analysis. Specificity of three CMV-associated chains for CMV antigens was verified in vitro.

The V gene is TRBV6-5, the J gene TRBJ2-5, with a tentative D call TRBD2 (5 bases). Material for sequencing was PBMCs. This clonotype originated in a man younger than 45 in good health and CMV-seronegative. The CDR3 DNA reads TGTGCCAGCAGTTTTACCCGGGGTAGGGAGACCCAGTACTTC. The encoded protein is CASSFTRGRETQYF.